This T cell receptor beta chain was identified during a study of blood T cell repertoires in COVID-19. About the study: Samples representing acute and convalescent COVID-19 were sourced from the United States, Italy and Spain. The cDNA or gDNA used as material had been derived from T cells, B-cell-depleted T cells, or PBMCs.

In the original workflow: Estimation of nucleated cell counts relied on the amplification of reference gene primers. Libraries were prepared by immunoSEQ multiplex PCR; TCRdb keeps only in-frame clonotypes and omits some of them. The V and J calls and the clone size are those of that table, but D and trimming were determined from the DNA. This sample yields approximately 260,000 clones, of which 70% to 85% are seen a single time; about 9.5% belongs to the top ten. Sample: peripheral blood. This receptor was obtained from a woman at least 80 years old with acute or convalescent COVID-19.

As DNA, the CDR3 is TGTGCCAGCAGCCCAAGACAGGGAACACCCACCGGGGCTTTCTTT. Its protein product is CASSPRQGTPTGAFF. The chain carries TRBV5-5 and TRBJ1-1, with 7 positions matching TRBD1. Germline-derived CDR1 and CDR2 are SGHKS and YYEKEE (reference sequence). The CDR3 loop spans 15 amino acids. The V segment lost 4 bases and the J segment 11 bases; nucleotides outside the gene matches: 17.